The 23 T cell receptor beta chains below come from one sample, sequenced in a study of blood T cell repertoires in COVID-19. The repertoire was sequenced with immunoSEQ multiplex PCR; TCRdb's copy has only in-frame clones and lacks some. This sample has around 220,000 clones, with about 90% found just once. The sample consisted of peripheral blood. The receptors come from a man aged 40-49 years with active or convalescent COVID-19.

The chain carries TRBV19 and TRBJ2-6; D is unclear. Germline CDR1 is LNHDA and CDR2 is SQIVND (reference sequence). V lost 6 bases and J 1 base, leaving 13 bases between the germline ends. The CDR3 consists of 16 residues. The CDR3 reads CASSPGSPSGANVLTF. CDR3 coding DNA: TGTGCCAGTAGCCCCGGTTCGCCTTCTGGGGCCAACGTCCTGACTTTC.

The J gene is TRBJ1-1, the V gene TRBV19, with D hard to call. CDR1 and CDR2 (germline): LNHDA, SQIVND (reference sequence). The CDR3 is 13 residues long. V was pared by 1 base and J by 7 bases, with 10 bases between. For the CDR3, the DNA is TGTGCCAGTAGTATAGGAAAGAGTGTTGAAGCTTTCTTT. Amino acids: CASSIGKSVEAFF. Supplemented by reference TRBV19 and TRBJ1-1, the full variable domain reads DGGITQSPKYLFRKEGQNVTLSCEQNLNHDAMYWYRQDPGQGLRLIYYSQIVNDFQKGDIAEGYSVSREKKESFPLTVTSAQKNPTAFYLCASSIGKSVEAFFGQGTRLTVV.

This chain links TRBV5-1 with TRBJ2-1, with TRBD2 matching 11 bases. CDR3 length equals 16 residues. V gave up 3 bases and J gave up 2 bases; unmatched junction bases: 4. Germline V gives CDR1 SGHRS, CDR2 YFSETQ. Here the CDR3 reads CASSSTTSGAYNEQFF. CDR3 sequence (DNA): TGCGCCAGCAGCTCGACGACTAGCGGGGCCTACAATGAGCAGTTCTTC.

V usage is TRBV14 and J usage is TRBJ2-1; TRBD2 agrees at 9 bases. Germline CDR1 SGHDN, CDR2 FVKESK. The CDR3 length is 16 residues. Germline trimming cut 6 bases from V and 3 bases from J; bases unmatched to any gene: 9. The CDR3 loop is CASSLYGTSNYNEQFF. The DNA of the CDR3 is TGTGCCAGCAGTCTGTACGGGACTAGCAACTACAATGAGCAGTTCTTC.

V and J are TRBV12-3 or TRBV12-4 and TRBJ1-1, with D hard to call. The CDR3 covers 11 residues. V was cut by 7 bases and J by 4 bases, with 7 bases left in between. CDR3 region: CASTVSTEAFF. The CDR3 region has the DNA TGTGCCAGCACGGTGAGCACTGAAGCTTTCTTT.

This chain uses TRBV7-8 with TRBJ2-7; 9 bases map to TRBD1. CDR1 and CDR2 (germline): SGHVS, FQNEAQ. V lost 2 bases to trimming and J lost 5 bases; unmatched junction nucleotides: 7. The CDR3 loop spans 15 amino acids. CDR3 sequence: CASSLPGTGWHEQYF. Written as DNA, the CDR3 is TGTGCCAGCAGCTTACCCGGGACAGGGTGGCACGAGCAGTACTTC.

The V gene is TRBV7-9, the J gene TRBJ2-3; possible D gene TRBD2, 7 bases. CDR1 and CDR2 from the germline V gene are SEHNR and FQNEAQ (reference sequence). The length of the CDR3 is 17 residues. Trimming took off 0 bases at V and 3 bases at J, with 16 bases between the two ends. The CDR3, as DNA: TGTGCCAGCAGCTTAGCAATAGGGGGGGCCATTACAGATACGCAGTATTTT. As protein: CASSLAIGGAITDTQYF.

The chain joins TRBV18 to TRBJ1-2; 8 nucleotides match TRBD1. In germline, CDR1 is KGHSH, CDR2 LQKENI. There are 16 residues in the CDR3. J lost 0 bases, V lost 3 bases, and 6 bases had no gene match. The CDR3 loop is CASSPYGQGTNYGYTF. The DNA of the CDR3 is TGTGCCAGCTCACCGTACGGACAGGGAACTAACTATGGCTACACCTTC.

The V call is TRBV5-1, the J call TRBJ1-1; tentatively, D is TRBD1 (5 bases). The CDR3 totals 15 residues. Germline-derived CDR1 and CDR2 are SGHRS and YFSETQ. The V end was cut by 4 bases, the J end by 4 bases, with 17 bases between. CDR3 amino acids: CASSGVGIGGTEAFF. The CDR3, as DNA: TGCGCCAGCAGCGGGGTGGGTATCGGGGGCACTGAAGCTTTCTTT.

CDR3 in DNA: TGTGCCAGCAGTGAGCGGCGGGGGGGCTTAGAGACCCAGTACTTC. It specifies CASSERRGGLETQYF. This rearrangement joins TRBV2 to TRBJ2-5, with TRBD2 matching over 9 bases. After removal of 3 bases from V and 4 bases from J, the junction contained 6 bases not matched to a gene. Germline V gives CDR1 SNHLY, CDR2 FYNNEI. The CDR3 contains 15 residues.

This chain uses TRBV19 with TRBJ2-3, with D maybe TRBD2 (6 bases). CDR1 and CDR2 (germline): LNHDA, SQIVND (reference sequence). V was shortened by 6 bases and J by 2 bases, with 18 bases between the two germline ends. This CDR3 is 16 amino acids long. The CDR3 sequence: CASSVLAKPFTDTQYF. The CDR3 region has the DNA TGTGCCAGTAGCGTCCTAGCGAAACCATTCACAGATACGCAGTATTTT.

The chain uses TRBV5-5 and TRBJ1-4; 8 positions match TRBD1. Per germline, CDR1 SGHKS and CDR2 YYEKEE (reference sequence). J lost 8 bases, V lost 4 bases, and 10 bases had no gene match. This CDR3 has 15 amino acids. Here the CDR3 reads CASSPPPRDREKLFF. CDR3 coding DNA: TGTGCCAGCAGCCCCCCCCCACGGGACAGGGAAAAACTGTTTTTT.

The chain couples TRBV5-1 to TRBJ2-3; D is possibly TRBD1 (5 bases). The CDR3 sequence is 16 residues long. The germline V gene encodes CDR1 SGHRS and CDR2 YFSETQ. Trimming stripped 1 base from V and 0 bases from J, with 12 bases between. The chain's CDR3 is CASSLIPTDSTDTQYF. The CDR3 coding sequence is TGCGCCAGCAGCTTGATCCCGACAGACAGCACAGATACGCAGTATTTT.

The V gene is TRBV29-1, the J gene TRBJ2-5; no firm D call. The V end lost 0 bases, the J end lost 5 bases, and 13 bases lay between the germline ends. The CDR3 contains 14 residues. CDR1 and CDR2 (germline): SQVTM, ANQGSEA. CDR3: CSVEESSPWETQYF. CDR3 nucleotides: TGCAGCGTTGAAGAGTCAAGCCCGTGGGAGACCCAGTACTTC.

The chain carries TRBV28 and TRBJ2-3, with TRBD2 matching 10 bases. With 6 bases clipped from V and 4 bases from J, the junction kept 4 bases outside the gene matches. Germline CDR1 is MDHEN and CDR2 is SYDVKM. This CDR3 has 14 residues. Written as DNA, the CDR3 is TGTGCCAGCAGGAGCGGGGGGGGCCCAGATACGCAGTATTTT. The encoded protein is CASRSGGGPDTQYF.

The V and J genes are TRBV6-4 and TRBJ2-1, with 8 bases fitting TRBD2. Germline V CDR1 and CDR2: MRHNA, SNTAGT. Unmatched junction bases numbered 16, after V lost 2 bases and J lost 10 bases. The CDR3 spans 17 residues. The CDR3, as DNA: TGTGCCAGCAGTGACATAGGGGTAGCGGGGATCAGGAGAGAGCAGTTCTTC. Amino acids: CASSDIGVAGIRREQFF.

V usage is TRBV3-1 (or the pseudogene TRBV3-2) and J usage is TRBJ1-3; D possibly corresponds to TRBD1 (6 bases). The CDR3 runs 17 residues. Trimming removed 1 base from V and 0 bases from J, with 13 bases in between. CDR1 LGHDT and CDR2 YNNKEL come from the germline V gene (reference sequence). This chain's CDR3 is CASSQGRTVLSGNTIYF. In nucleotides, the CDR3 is TGTGCCAGCAGCCAAGGAAGGACAGTACTCTCTGGAAACACCATATATTTT.

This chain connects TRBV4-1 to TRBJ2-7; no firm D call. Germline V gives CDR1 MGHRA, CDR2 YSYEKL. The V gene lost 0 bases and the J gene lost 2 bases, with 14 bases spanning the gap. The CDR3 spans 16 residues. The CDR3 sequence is CASSQELATTTYEQYF. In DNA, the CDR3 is TGCGCCAGCAGCCAAGAATTGGCCACCACGACCTACGAGCAGTACTTC.

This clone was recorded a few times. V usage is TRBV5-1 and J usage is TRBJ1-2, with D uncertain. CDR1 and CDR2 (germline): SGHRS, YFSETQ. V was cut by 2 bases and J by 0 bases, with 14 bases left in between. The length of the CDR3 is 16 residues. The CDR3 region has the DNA TGCGCCAGCAGCTTAGGTGAGACACCGTCTAACTATGGCTACACCTTC. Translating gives CASSLGETPSNYGYTF.

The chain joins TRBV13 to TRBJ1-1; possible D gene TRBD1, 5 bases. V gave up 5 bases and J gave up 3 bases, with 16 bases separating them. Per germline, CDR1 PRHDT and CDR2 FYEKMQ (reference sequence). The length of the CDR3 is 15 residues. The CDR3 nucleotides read TGTGCCAGCAGCGCTTCAGGGTTTCTGTACACTGAAGCTTTCTTT. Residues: CASSASGFLYTEAFF.

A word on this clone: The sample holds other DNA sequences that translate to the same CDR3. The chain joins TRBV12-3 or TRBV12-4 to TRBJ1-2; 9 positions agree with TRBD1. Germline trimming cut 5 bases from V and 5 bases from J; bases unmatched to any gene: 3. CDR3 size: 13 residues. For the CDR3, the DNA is TGTGCCAGCAGTAGAGGACAGGGGTATGGCTACACCTTC. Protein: CASSRGQGYGYTF.

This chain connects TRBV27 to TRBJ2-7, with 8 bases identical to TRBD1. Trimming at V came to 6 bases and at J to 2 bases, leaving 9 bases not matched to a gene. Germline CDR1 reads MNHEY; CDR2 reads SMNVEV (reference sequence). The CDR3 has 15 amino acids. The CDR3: CASSLTGVDAYEQYF. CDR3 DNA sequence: TGTGCCAGCAGCCTGACAGGGGTGGACGCCTACGAGCAGTACTTC.

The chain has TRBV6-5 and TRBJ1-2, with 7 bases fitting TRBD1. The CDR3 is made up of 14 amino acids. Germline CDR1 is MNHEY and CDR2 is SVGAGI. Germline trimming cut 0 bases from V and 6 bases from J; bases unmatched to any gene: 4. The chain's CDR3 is CASSYSKQGNGYTF. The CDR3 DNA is TGTGCCAGCAGTTACTCGAAACAGGGGAATGGCTACACCTTC.